This passage covers 26 T cell receptor beta chains from one sample sequenced in a study of T cells in Graves' hyperthyroidism and ophthalmopathy. The TCR beta CDR3 regions underwent amplification using RNA transcripts as the source. The TCR CDR3 first-round RT-PCR relied on the HTBI primer set. TCRdb reprocessed the multiplex PCR reads with MiXCR, giving one entry per CDR3 protein. The sample records about 520,000 distinct CDR3 sequences, around 22% being singletons. Sequenced: blood. These receptors came from a woman aged 25 to 45 with Graves' ophthalmopathy.

As for this clonotype: A much larger clonotype is one base distant, so this may be a read error. This rearrangement joins TRBV5-1 to TRBJ1-1; no clear D gene. This CDR3 has 14 residues. Germline assignment: CDR1 SGHRS and CDR2 YFSETQ. DNA for the CDR3: TGCGCCAGCAGCTTGAACCCGGGGAACACTAAAGCTTTCTTT. Translation: CASSLNPGNTKAFF.

The J gene is TRBJ2-7, the V gene TRBV30; D possibly corresponds to TRBD2 (5 bases). The CDR3 is made up of 15 amino acids. The germline V gene encodes CDR1 GTSNPN and CDR2 SVGIG (reference sequence). Trimming took off 0 bases at V and 7 bases at J, with 19 bases between the two ends. CDR3 DNA sequence: TGTGCCTGGAGTGTTCCCCTGCCGCGGGCCCAAGAGCAGTACTTC. It specifies CAWSVPLPRAQEQYF.

This chain joins TRBV30 and TRBJ1-6, with D unclear. Germline CDR1 and CDR2: GTSNPN and SVGIG (reference sequence). The V and J ends lost 3 bases and 0 bases respectively, with 12 bases between them. This CDR3 has 16 amino acids. CDR3 in amino acids: CAWSHTGLSYNSPLHF. DNA for the CDR3: TGTGCCTGGAGCCACACCGGCCTCTCCTATAATTCACCCCTCCACTTT.

Only one count was recorded for this clonotype. This sequence joins TRBV6-9 and TRBJ1-1; a weak D match, TRBD1 (5 bases). The CDR3 spans 14 residues. CDR1 and CDR2 from the germline V gene are MNHGY and SVAAGI. Trimming took 4 bases from V and 7 from J, leaving 16 bases between them. This CDR3 is CASSSGRVDFEAFF. CDR3 coding DNA: TGTGCCAGCAGTTCGGGGCGAGTCGATTTTGAAGCTTTCTTT.

This clonotype was detected many times. This sequence joins TRBV28 and TRBJ2-6; a weak D match, TRBD1 (5 bases). The germline CDR1 and CDR2 sequences are MDHEN and SYDVKM. The CDR3 loop spans 16 amino acids. V lost 7 bases and J 2 bases, leaving 15 bases between the germline ends. The CDR3 DNA is TGTGCCAGCACTCCGCGGTGGGGCGCTGGGGCCAACGTCCTGACTTTC. Amino acid sequence: CASTPRWGAGANVLTF.

Ten or more counts support this clonotype. The chain is built from TRBV20-1 and TRBJ1-1; D is undetermined. This CDR3 has 14 residues. CDR1 is DFQATT and CDR2 is SNEGSKA in the germline V gene (reference sequence). The ends were cut back, 3 bases at V and 5 bases at J, with 16 bases in the middle. The CDR3 loop reads CSAREDGVGTEAFF. CDR3 coding DNA: TGCAGTGCTAGGGAGGACGGGGTCGGGACTGAAGCTTTCTTT.

The CDR3 nucleotides read TGTGCCAGCAGTCCTTATACCGGGACACTAAGCGAGCAGTACTTC. Amino acid sequence: CASSPYTGTLSEQYF. This rearrangement joins TRBV27 to TRBJ2-7; perhaps TRBD1 as D (6 bases). V lost 5 bases and J 6 bases, leaving 20 bases between the germline ends. The CDR3 has 15 amino acids. The germline CDR1 and CDR2 sequences are MNHEY and SMNVEV (reference sequence).

At least ten counts were recorded for this clonotype. This sequence joins TRBV28 and TRBJ1-2; D not certain. CDR1 is MDHEN, CDR2 SYDVKM, per germline. V was pared by 5 bases and J by 4 bases, with 11 bases between. This CDR3 has 13 residues. CDR3 DNA sequence: TGTGCCAGCAGTGAACCCAACACCTATGGCTACACCTTC. Amino acids: CASSEPNTYGYTF.

This clonotype was seen repeatedly, ten times or more. The V and J genes are TRBV7-9 and TRBJ2-7; D unresolved. The length of the CDR3 is 13 residues. The V end was cut by 1 base, the J end by 2 bases, with 6 bases between. Looked up from germline, CDR1 is SEHNR and CDR2 is FQNEAQ (reference sequence). The CDR3 nucleotides are TGTGCCAGCAGCTTAGTGCCAGCCTACGAGCAGTACTTC. Translation: CASSLVPAYEQYF.

Worth noting for this clonotype: At one end the junction does not follow the germline gene, possibly because of a read error. The chain couples TRBV28 to TRBJ1-5; the match to TRBD1 covers 9 bases. Germline CDR1 reads MDHEN; CDR2 reads SYDVKM. The CDR3 covers 14 residues. CDR3 protein: CASSTGGLNQPQDF. CDR3 in DNA: TGTGCCAGCAGTACAGGGGGCCTCAATCAGCCCCAGGATTTT.

Many counts were recorded for this clonotype. V gene TRBV6-2 or TRBV6-3 combines with J gene TRBJ1-2, with D possibly matching TRBD1 (5 bases). CDR3 length: 15 residues. The germline CDR1 and CDR2 sequences are MNHEY and SVGEGT. With 0 bases removed from V and 5 bases from J, the gap between germline ends came to 13 bases. CDR3 loop: CASSYSSREFYGYTF. Here the CDR3 DNA reads TGTGCCAGCAGTTACTCGAGCAGGGAATTTTATGGCTACACCTTC.

In its sample, this clonotype was seen a few times. V gene TRBV11-2 combines with J gene TRBJ2-4, with 7 positions matching TRBD1. Germline V CDR1 and CDR2: SGHAT, FQNNGV. The J segment lost 9 bases and the V segment lost 5 bases, leaving 10 bases of the junction unmatched. CDR3 size: 14 residues. The CDR3 sequence is CASSPTGNVGIQYF. DNA for the CDR3: TGTGCCAGCAGCCCGACAGGGAACGTCGGCATTCAGTACTTC. The variable domain in full, completed from reference TRBV11-2 and TRBJ2-4, reads EAGVAQSPRYKIIEKRQSVAFWCNPISGHATLYWYQQILGQGPKLLIQFQNNGVVDDSQLPKDRFSAERLKGVDSTLKIQPAKLEDSAVYLCASSPTGNVGIQYFGAGTRLSVL.

This clonotype was seen only a few times. This chain joins TRBV3-1 and TRBJ1-1; D is unclear. Trimming left V 0 bases short and J 11 bases short, with 10 bases between. Germline values: CDR1 LGHDT, CDR2 YNNKEL (reference sequence). The CDR3 spans 12 residues. CDR3: CASSQEGRMAFF. The DNA for the CDR3 is TGTGCCAGCAGCCAAGAGGGGAGGATGGCTTTCTTT.

This clonotype was counted a few times. CDR3 in DNA: TGCGCCAGCAGCCTGAGCACCGGGAAGAACACTGAAGCTTTCTTT. Encoded protein: CASSLSTGKNTEAFF. V usage is TRBV4-1 and J usage is TRBJ1-1; D is unresolved. The germline V gene has CDR1 MGHRA and CDR2 YSYEKL. The germline V and J ends were trimmed by 4 bases and 1 base, with 13 bases remaining between them. This CDR3 contains 15 residues.

The chain has TRBV3-1 and TRBJ2-2, with no clear D. Germline V gene lookup returns CDR1 LGHDT and CDR2 YNNKEL (reference sequence). This CDR3 contains 15 residues. Trimming shortened V by 2 bases and J by 8 bases, and 15 bases separated the two germline ends. DNA for the CDR3: TGTGCCAGCAGCCAATACGAGCATCAACCGGGGGAGCTGTTTTTT. The encoded protein is CASSQYEHQPGELFF.

Note on this clonotype: The junction departs from the called germline gene at one end, perhaps through a read error. The genes are TRBV6-1 and TRBJ2-2, with TRBD2 as a possible D gene (5 bases). The CDR3 has 13 residues. Per the germline V gene, CDR1 is MNHNS and CDR2 is SASEGT. The CDR3 DNA follows: TGTGCCAGCAGTGAAGCTCGCGACGGGGATCTGTTTTTT. It specifies CASSEARDGDLFF.

This chain links TRBV15 with TRBJ1-2; D uncertain. V lost 1 base and J lost 3, with 18 bases in between. The germline V gene has CDR1 LNHNV and CDR2 YYDKDF (reference sequence). This CDR3 is 17 amino acids long. CDR3 nucleotide sequence: TGTGCCACCAGCAGAGTCATAACACCTCCCCGCTACTATGGCTACACCTTC. This translates into CATSRVITPPRYYGYTF. Supplemented by reference TRBV15 and TRBJ1-2, the full variable domain reads DAMVIQNPRYQVTQFGKPVTLSCSQTLNHNVMYWYQQKSSQAPKLLFHYYDKDFNNEADTPDNFQSRRPNTSFCFLDIRSPGLGDTAMYLCATSRVITPPRYYGYTFGSGTRLTVV.

This clonotype came up many times. This sequence joins TRBV7-2 and TRBJ1-5; tentatively, D is TRBD1 (5 bases). CDR1 and CDR2 (germline): SGHTA, FQGNSA. CDR3 length: 14 residues. V was cut by 3 bases and J by 7 bases, with 13 bases left in between. CDR3 sequence (DNA): TGTGCCAGCAGCTTCATCGGGGCAGGGCAGCCCCAGCATTTT. This sequence encodes CASSFIGAGQPQHF.

In its sample, this clonotype was seen many times. The chain uses TRBV6-2 or TRBV6-3 and TRBJ2-5; D may correspond to TRBD1 or TRBD2 (5 bases each). V was clipped by 5 bases and J by 7 bases, with 14 bases between them. This CDR3 is built from 13 residues. The germline V gene encodes CDR1 MNHEY and CDR2 SVGEGT. The CDR3 nucleotides are TGTGCCAGCAGTACCCAGGGACGGCGGACCCAGTACTTC. This translates into CASSTQGRRTQYF.

This clonotype was detected ten times or more. This sequence joins TRBV27 and TRBJ1-6; D is unclear. CDR3 length: 13 amino acids. V shed 0 bases and J shed 5 bases, with 2 bases lying between them. Germline loops: CDR1 MNHEY, CDR2 SMNVEV (reference sequence). CDR3 loop: CASSLSNNSPLHF. The DNA for the CDR3 is TGTGCCAGCAGTTTATCGAATAATTCACCCCTCCACTTT.

This clonotype was seen at least ten times. The rearrangement joins TRBV19 to TRBJ1-1; D ambiguous. The germline V gene has CDR1 LNHDA and CDR2 SQIVND (reference sequence). The CDR3 loop spans 15 amino acids. Trimming removed 7 bases from V and 3 bases from J, with 18 bases in between. CDR3 in amino acids: CASTEGTFSDTEAFF. The CDR3 DNA reads TGTGCCAGTACCGAGGGAACATTTTCGGACACTGAAGCTTTCTTT.

This clonotype was picked up many times. V gene TRBV7-2 combines with J gene TRBJ2-7; D remains unclear. The CDR3 sequence is 12 residues long. Trimming pared 2 bases from V and 5 bases from J, leaving 7 bases between. Germline-derived CDR1 and CDR2 are SGHTA and FQGNSA. CDR3 residues: CASSLSGHEQYF. The CDR3 nucleotides read TGTGCCAGCAGCTTATCAGGTCACGAGCAGTACTTC.

This clonotype came up a few times. The genes are TRBV6-1 and TRBJ2-2; D call uncertain. The CDR3 has 14 amino acids. Germline V CDR1 and CDR2: MNHNS, SASEGT. V was cut by 4 bases and J by 5 bases, with 11 bases left in between. In DNA form, the CDR3 reads TGTGCCAGCAGTGTCAAGGACCTTACCGGGGAGCTGTTTTTT. Amino acid sequence: CASSVKDLTGELFF.

This clonotype was observed at least ten times. The chain carries TRBV6-5 and TRBJ1-1, with D possibly TRBD1 on 5 matching bases. From germline, CDR1 is MNHEY and CDR2 SVGAGI. This CDR3 region has 14 residues. V was cut by 5 bases and J by 2 bases, with 12 bases left in between. DNA of the CDR3: TGTGCCAGCAGTCGGGGGACCGACAACACTGAAGCTTTCTTT. Translated, it gives CASSRGTDNTEAFF.

This clonotype occurred many times. The V call is TRBV11-2, the J call TRBJ1-1; D ambiguous. The CDR3 loop spans 12 amino acids. The germline gives CDR1 SGHAT, CDR2 FQNNGV. Trimming stripped 5 bases from V and 4 bases from J, with 8 bases between. The CDR3 protein is CASSPRATEAFF. The CDR3 DNA reads TGTGCCAGCAGCCCCCGCGCCACTGAAGCTTTCTTT.

This clonotype has more than one count but fewer than ten. The V and J genes are TRBV12-3 or TRBV12-4 and TRBJ2-7; D call uncertain. V was clipped by 7 bases and J by 7 bases, with 14 bases between them. The CDR3 runs 12 residues. The CDR3 DNA reads TGTGCCAGCACCTCCTCTATGGATGAGCAGTACTTC. It encodes CASTSSMDEQYF.